This entry lists 16 T cell receptor beta chains sequenced from one sample in a study of OX40 agonist ivuxolimab in advanced cancers. Method: immunoSEQ multiplex PCR; TCRdb's copy keeps in-frame clones and lacks some. The sample includes 90,000 to 120,000 clones, 91% of them seen just once. The sequences come from CD4+ or CD8+ T cells sorted from blood, collected in a trial of the OX40 agonist ivuxolimab. The source of these receptors is an adult with an advanced solid tumor such as melanoma, head and neck, liver or kidney cancer.

The genes are TRBV7-2 and TRBJ2-7, with 8 bases aligning to TRBD2. The J segment lost 4 bases and the V segment lost 7 bases, leaving 9 bases of the junction unmatched. This CDR3 region has 14 residues. CDR1 and CDR2 from the germline V gene are SGHTA and FQGNSA. The chain's CDR3 is CASTSQRELYEQYF. In DNA, the CDR3 is TGTGCCAGCACCTCCCAGCGGGAGCTATACGAGCAGTACTTC. The full variable domain, in which reference TRBV7-2 and TRBJ2-7 provide the parts outside the CDR3, is GAGVSQSPSNKVTEKGKDVELRCDPISGHTALYWYRQSLGQGLEFLIYFQGNSAPDKSGLPSDRFSAERTGGSVSTLTIQRTQQEDSAVYLCASTSQRELYEQYFGPGTRLTVT.

The chain combines TRBV19 with TRBJ1-4; 9 positions agree with TRBD1. Trimming removed 3 bases from V and 8 bases from J; junction bases left unmatched: 16. Per the germline V gene, CDR1 is LNHDA and CDR2 is SQIVND (reference sequence). The CDR3 runs to 18 residues. The CDR3 sequence is CASSMDATNRGLREKLFF. CDR3 DNA: TGTGCCAGTAGTATGGATGCGACAAACAGGGGGCTAAGGGAAAAACTGTTTTTT.

The J gene is TRBJ2-7, the V gene TRBV6-5; D remains unclear. This CDR3 spans 16 amino acids. V was shortened by 4 bases and J by 1 base, with 17 bases between the two germline ends. The germline gives CDR1 MNHEY, CDR2 SVGAGI. The CDR3: CASSSQQPFSSYEQYF. The DNA for the CDR3 is TGTGCCAGCAGTTCACAACAACCCTTCTCATCCTACGAGCAGTACTTC.

The chain combines TRBV5-1 with TRBJ2-7, with 7 bases identical to TRBD1. The length of the CDR3 is 12 residues. Trimming took 5 bases from V and 3 from J; bases not matched to a gene: 2. The germline V gene encodes CDR1 SGHRS and CDR2 YFSETQ. CDR3 amino acids: CASRDRDYEQYF. The CDR3 nucleotides are TGCGCCAGCAGAGACAGGGACTACGAGCAGTACTTC.

As to this clone: The same CDR3 is also encoded by other DNA sequences in this sample. This chain uses TRBV11-2 with TRBJ1-4; the match to TRBD1 covers 9 bases. Germline trimming cut 5 bases from V and 7 bases from J; bases unmatched to any gene: 2. The CDR3 contains 13 residues. CDR1 and CDR2 (germline): SGHAT, FQNNGV. CDR3 in DNA: TGTGCCAGCAGCCTGGGACAGGGTGAAAAACTGTTTTTT. Its protein is CASSLGQGEKLFF. Supplemented by reference TRBV11-2 and TRBJ1-4, the full variable domain reads EAGVAQSPRYKIIEKRQSVAFWCNPISGHATLYWYQQILGQGPKLLIQFQNNGVVDDSQLPKDRFSAERLKGVDSTLKIQPAKLEDSAVYLCASSLGQGEKLFFGSGTQLSVL.

This rearrangement joins TRBV4-1 to TRBJ2-3; the D gene is possibly TRBD2 (6 bases). The ends were cut back, 3 bases at V and 3 bases at J, with 13 bases in the middle. CDR3 length equals 15 residues. Per germline, CDR1 MGHRA and CDR2 YSYEKL. The CDR3 DNA sequence: TGCGCCAGCAGCCACGGGGCCGGGGGAACAGATACGCAGTATTTT. Translated: CASSHGAGGTDTQYF.

The V call is TRBV2, the J call TRBJ2-7; 9 bases are a match to TRBD1. From germline, CDR1 is SNHLY and CDR2 FYNNEI. The CDR3 totals 13 residues. Unmatched junction bases numbered 9, after V lost 10 bases and J lost 5 bases. The CDR3 DNA reads TGTGCCAACAACCGGGACAGGGTGAACGAGCAGTACTTC. Translated: CANNRDRVNEQYF.

The rearrangement joins TRBV7-3 to TRBJ2-3, with 7 nucleotides matching TRBD1. Germline assignment: CDR1 SGHTA and CDR2 FQGTGA. Losses at the gene ends were 5 bases for V and 2 bases for J; bases not matched to a gene: 10. The CDR3 is made up of 16 amino acids. The CDR3 spells CASSLLPGQNTDTQYF. The CDR3 region has the DNA TGTGCCAGCAGCCTGTTACCGGGACAGAACACAGATACGCAGTATTTT.

This clone was seen once. The rearrangement joins TRBV7-9 to TRBJ2-3; the D is unclear. Per the germline V gene, CDR1 is SEHNR and CDR2 is FQNEAQ (reference sequence). V gave up 1 base and J gave up 1 base, with 3 bases separating them. The length of the CDR3 is 13 residues. CDR3 DNA sequence: TGTGCCAGCAGCTTAGAGGGCACAGATACGCAGTATTTT. Amino acid sequence: CASSLEGTDTQYF.

CDR3 sequence reads: CASSFSTSGGAETQYF. The CDR3 DNA reads as TGCGCCAGCAGCTTCTCGACTAGCGGGGGGGCAGAGACCCAGTACTTC. This rearrangement joins TRBV5-1 to TRBJ2-5; 14 positions agree with TRBD2. V shed 2 bases and J 4 bases; nucleotides not matched to a gene: 4. Germline V gives CDR1 SGHRS, CDR2 YFSETQ. The CDR3 sequence is 16 residues long.

CDR3 in DNA: TGTGCCAGCAGCCCACAGGCATTTGAAGCTTTCTTT. Translated, it gives CASSPQAFEAFF. The V gene is TRBV11-2, the J gene TRBJ1-1; D perhaps matches TRBD1 (5 bases). The CDR3 is made up of 12 amino acids. CDR1 is SGHAT, CDR2 FQNNGV, per germline. V was trimmed by 5 bases and J by 7 bases, leaving 11 bases between them.

CDR3 protein: CASSRGQGGVGGKLFF. CDR3 nucleotides: TGTGCCAGCAGCCGGGGTCAAGGGGGCGTGGGTGGAAAACTGTTTTTT. V gene TRBV7-9 combines with J gene TRBJ1-4; 7 bases map to TRBD1. V lost 5 bases to trimming and J lost 10 bases; unmatched junction nucleotides: 16. From germline, CDR1 is SEHNR and CDR2 FQNEAQ (reference sequence). The CDR3 length is 16 residues.

The genes are TRBV27 and TRBJ2-1; 8 bases map to TRBD2. Trimming cost V 4 bases and J 4 bases; bases outside gene matches: 6. In germline, CDR1 is MNHEY, CDR2 SMNVEV (reference sequence). The CDR3 is 15 amino acids. CDR3 protein: CASSSAGLEYNEQFF. In DNA, the CDR3 is TGTGCCAGCAGTTCAGCGGGACTAGAGTACAATGAGCAGTTCTTC.

V usage is TRBV19 and J usage is TRBJ1-1; D is possibly TRBD1 (6 bases). Germline-derived CDR1 and CDR2 are LNHDA and SQIVND (reference sequence). This CDR3 is 15 amino acids long. Trimming pared 3 bases from V and 0 bases from J, leaving 11 bases between. The CDR3 loop is CASSIQGTMNTEAFF. For the CDR3, the DNA is TGTGCCAGTAGTATTCAGGGGACAATGAACACTGAAGCTTTCTTT.

DNA for the CDR3: TGTGCCAGCAGAAGGACTAGCCGGTTACGAGAGACCCAGTACTTC. Its protein is CASRRTSRLRETQYF. This chain links TRBV6-1 with TRBJ2-5, with 8 bases lining up with TRBD2. CDR1 MNHNS and CDR2 SASEGT come from the germline V gene. V lost 6 bases and J lost 4; bases outside the gene matches: 10. The CDR3 spans 15 residues.

The rearrangement joins TRBV27 to TRBJ1-5; TRBD1 agrees at 8 bases. Germline CDR1 MNHEY, CDR2 SMNVEV (reference sequence). V gave up 6 bases and J gave up 7 bases; unmatched junction bases: 8. This CDR3 has 14 amino acids. The CDR3 loop reads CASSRWDRRQPQHF. The CDR3 region has the DNA TGTGCCAGCAGCCGATGGGACAGGAGACAGCCCCAGCATTTT.